Sequencing of this T cell receptor beta chain was carried out in a study of T cell responses to AZD1222 COVID-19 vaccine. Whole-study context: It was second doses at about 4 or about 12 weeks that were pooled.

Trimming removed 0 bases from V and 2 bases from J, with 12 bases in between. This CDR3 has 16 residues. From germline, CDR1 is SGDLS and CDR2 YYNGEE. Using immunoSEQ multiplex PCR, the repertoire was profiled, and TCRdb retains in-frame clones only, with some absent. The repertoire has 95,000 to 150,000 clones, around 91% of them found once; the top ten carry 1.5% to 2%. The sample in question was peripheral blood, obtained on day 0 of AZD1222 vaccination. V gene TRBV9 combines with J gene TRBJ2-1; D is unresolved. The receptor comes from an adult in good health. In nucleotides, the CDR3 is TGTGCCAGCAGCGTAGCTCCGGATAGAGCCTACAATGAGCAGTTCTTC. As protein: CASSVAPDRAYNEQFF.